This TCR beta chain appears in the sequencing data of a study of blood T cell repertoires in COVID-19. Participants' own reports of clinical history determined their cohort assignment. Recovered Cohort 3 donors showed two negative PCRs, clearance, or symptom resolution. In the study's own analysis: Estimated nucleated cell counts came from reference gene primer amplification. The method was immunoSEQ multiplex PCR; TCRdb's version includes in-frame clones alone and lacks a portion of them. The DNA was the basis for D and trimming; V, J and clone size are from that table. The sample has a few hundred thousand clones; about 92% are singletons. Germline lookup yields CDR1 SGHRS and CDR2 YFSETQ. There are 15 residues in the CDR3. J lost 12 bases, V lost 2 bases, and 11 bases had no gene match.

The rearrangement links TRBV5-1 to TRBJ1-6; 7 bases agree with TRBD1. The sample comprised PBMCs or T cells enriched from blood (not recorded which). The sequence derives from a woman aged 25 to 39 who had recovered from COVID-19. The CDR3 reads CASSLRDSRELPLHF. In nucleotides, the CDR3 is TGCGCCAGCAGCTTACGGGACAGCAGGGAGCTACCCCTCCACTTT.